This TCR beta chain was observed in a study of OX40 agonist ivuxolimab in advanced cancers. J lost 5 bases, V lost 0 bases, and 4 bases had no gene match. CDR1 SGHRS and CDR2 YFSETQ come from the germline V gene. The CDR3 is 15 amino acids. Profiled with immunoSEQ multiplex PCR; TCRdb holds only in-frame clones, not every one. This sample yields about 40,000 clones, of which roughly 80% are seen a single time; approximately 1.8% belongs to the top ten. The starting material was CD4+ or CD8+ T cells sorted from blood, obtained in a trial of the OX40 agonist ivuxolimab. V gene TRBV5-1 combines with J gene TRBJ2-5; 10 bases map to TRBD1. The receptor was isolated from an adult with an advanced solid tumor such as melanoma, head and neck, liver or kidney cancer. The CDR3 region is CASSLDGTGEETQYF. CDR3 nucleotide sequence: TGCGCCAGCAGCTTGGATGGGACAGGGGAGGAGACCCAGTACTTC.